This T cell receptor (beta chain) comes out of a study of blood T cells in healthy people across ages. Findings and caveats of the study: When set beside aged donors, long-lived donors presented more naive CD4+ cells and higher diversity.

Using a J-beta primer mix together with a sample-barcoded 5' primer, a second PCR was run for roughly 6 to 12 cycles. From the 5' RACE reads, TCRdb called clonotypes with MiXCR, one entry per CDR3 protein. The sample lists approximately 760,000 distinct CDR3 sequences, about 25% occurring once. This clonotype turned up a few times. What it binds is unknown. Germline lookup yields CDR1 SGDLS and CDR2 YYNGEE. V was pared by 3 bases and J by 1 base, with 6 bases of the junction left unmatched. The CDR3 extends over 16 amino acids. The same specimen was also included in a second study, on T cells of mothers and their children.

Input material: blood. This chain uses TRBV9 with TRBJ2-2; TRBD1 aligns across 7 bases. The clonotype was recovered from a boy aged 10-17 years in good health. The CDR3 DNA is TGTGCCAGCAGCGGAGCAAGGGACAGGAACACCGGGGAGCTGTTTTTT. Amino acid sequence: CASSGARDRNTGELFF.